This TCR beta chain derives from a study of blood T cell repertoires in COVID-19. Some clones are missing from TCRdb's copy, which holds only in-frame ones; the method was immunoSEQ multiplex PCR. The repertoire includes around 80,000 clones, roughly four fifths of them detected once, and approximately 19% sits in the top ten. The V gene lost 3 bases and the J gene lost 4 bases, with 9 bases spanning the gap. CDR1 MNHEY and CDR2 SMNVEV come from the germline V gene (reference sequence). This CDR3 has 13 amino acids. The chain uses TRBV27 and TRBJ1-2; a possible D gene is TRBD1 (5 bases). The receptor's source is a woman at least 80 years old with active or convalescent COVID-19. The specimen was peripheral blood. In DNA, the CDR3 is TGTGCCAGCAGTTTCGCAGGGCTCTATGGCTACACCTTC. Its protein product is CASSFAGLYGYTF.